This entry describes one T cell receptor beta chain. No antigen is known for it. V was trimmed by 1 base and J by 1 base, leaving 7 bases between them. The CDR3 consists of 14 residues. From germline, CDR1 is MNHEY and CDR2 SMNVEV (reference sequence). Each subset's genomic DNA was split evenly across several immunoSEQ plates. Produced via immunoSEQ multiplex PCR; TCRdb's table is partial and in-frame only. The sample yields more than 2 million clones, less than 95% seen once. This sample is part of a study of shared clonotypes between healthy human individuals. Study results and caveats: A few donors had approximately 4.6% of their naive CD4 clonotypes in common. Sequencing depth was predicted to influence how clonotypes are shared among donors. Sampling involved blood alone; tissue repertoires likely differ.

Naive-designated CD8 cells lacked CD45RO, were positively enriched for CCR7, and omitted terminally differentiated effector memory CD45RA+ cells. Sequences were obtained from naive CD8+ T cells sorted from blood. The rearrangement links TRBV27 to TRBJ1-1; D not resolved. This TCR was sampled from a man aged 18 to 35 in good health. CDR3 region: CASSLYAGNTEAFF. For the CDR3, the DNA is TGTGCCAGCAGTTTATATGCAGGGAACACTGAAGCTTTCTTT.